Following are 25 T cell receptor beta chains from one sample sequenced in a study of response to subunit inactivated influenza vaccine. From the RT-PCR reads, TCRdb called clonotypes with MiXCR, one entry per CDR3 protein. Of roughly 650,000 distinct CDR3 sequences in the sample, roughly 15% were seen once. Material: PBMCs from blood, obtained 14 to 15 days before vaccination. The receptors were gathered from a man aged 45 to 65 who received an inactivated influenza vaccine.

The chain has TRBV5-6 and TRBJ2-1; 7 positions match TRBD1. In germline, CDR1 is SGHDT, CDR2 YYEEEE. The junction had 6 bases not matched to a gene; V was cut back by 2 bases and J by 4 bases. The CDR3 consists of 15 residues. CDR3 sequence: CASSLGTAVYNEQFF. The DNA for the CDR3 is TGTGCCAGCAGCTTAGGGACAGCGGTGTACAATGAGCAGTTCTTC.

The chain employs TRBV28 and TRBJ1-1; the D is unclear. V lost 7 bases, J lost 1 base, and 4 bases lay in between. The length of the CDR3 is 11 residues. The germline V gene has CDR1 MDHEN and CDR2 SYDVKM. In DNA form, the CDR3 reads TGTGCCAGCAATGAGAACACTGAAGCTTTCTTT. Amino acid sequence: CASNENTEAFF. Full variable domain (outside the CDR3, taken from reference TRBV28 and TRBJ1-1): DVKVTQSSRYLVKRTGEKVFLECVQDMDHENMFWYRQDPGLGLRLIYFSYDVKMKEKGDIPEGYSVSREKKERFSLILESASTNQTSMYLCASNENTEAFFGQGTRLTVV.

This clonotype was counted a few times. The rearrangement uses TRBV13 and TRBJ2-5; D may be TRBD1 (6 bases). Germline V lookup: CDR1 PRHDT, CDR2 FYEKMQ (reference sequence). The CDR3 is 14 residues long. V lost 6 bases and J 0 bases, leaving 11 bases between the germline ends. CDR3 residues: CASSRGGNQETQYF. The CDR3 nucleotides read TGTGCCAGCAGTAGAGGGGGAAACCAAGAGACCCAGTACTTC.

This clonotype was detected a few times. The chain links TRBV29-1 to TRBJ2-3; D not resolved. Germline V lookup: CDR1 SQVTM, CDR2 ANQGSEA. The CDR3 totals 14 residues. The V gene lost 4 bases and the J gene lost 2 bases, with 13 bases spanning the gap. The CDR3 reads CSVGQRLSTDTQYF. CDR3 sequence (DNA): TGCAGCGTTGGGCAGCGCTTGTCCACAGATACGCAGTATTTT.

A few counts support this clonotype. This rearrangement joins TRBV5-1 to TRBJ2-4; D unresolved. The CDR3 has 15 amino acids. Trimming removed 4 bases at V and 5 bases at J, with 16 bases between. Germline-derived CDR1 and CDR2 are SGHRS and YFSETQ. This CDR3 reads CASSPGERGENIQYF. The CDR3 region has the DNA TGCGCCAGCAGCCCCGGTGAGCGTGGCGAAAACATTCAGTACTTC.

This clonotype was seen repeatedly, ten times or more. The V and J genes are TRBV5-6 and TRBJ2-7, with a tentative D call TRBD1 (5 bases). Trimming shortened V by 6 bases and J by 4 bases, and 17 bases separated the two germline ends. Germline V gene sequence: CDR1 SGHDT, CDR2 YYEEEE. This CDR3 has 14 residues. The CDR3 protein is CASIYSLQEYEQYF. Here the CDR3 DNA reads TGTGCCAGCATCTACTCGCTACAGGAGTACGAGCAGTACTTC.

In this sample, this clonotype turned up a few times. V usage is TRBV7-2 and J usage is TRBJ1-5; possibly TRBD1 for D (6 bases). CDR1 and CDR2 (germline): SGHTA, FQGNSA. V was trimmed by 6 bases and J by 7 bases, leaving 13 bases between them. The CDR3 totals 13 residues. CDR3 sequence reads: CASSPGVTQPQHF. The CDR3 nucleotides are TGTGCCAGCAGTCCAGGGGTGACCCAGCCCCAGCATTTT.

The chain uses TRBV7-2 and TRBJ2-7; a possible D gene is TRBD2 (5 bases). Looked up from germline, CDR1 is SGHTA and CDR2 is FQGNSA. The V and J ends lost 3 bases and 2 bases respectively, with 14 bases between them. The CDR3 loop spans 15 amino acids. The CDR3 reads CASSLSRLRTYEQYF. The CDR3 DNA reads TGTGCCAGCAGCTTGTCGAGACTAAGAACCTACGAGCAGTACTTC.

CDR3 coding DNA: TGCGCCAGCAGCCCCCGGGACAGTCGGACCGGGGAGCTGTTTTTT. This codes for CASSPRDSRTGELFF. The V gene is TRBV5-1, the J gene TRBJ2-2; 7 nucleotides align to TRBD1. CDR1 and CDR2 from the germline V gene are SGHRS and YFSETQ. The V segment lost 4 bases and the J segment 5 bases; nucleotides outside the gene matches: 8. CDR3 length: 15 amino acids.

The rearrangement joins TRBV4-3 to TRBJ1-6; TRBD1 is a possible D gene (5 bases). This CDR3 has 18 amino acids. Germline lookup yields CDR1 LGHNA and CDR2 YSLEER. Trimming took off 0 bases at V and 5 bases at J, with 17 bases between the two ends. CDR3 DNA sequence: TGCGCCAGCAGCCAAGATGTGAGGGGCGCTGGGAATAATTCACCCCTCCACTTT. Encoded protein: CASSQDVRGAGNNSPLHF.

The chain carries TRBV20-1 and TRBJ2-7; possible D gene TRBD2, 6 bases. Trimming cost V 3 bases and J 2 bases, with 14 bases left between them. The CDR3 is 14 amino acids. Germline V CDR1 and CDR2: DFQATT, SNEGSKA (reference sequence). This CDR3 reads CSASGLSGTYEQYF. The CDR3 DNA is TGCAGTGCTAGCGGTCTTAGCGGAACCTACGAGCAGTACTTC.

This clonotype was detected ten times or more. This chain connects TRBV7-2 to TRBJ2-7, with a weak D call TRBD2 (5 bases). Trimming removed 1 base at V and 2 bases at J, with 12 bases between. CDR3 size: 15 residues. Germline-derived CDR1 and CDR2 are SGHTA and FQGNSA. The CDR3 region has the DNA TGTGCCAGCAGCTTAGTGGGCGGGTCAACCTACGAGCAGTACTTC. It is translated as CASSLVGGSTYEQYF. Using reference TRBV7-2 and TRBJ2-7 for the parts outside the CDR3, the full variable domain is GAGVSQSPSNKVTEKGKDVELRCDPISGHTALYWYRQSLGQGLEFLIYFQGNSAPDKSGLPSDRFSAERTGGSVSTLTIQRTQQEDSAVYLCASSLVGGSTYEQYFGPGTRLTVT.

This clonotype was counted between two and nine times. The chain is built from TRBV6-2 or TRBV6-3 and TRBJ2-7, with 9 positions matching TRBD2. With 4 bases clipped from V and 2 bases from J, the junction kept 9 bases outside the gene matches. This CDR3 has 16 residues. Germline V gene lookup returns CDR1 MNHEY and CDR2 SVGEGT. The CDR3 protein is CASSSSMRGGAYEQYF. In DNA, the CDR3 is TGTGCCAGCAGTTCATCGATGCGGGGGGGCGCCTACGAGCAGTACTTC.

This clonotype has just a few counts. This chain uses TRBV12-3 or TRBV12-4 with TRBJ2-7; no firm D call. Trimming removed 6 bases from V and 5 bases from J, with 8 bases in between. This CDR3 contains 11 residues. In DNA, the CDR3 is TGTGCCAGCAGAGGGCGGCACGAGCAGTACTTC. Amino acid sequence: CASRGRHEQYF.

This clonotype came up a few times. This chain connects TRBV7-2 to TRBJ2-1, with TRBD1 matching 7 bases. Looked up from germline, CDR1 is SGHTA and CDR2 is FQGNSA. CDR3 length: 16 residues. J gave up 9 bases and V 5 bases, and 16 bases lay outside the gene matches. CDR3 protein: CASSLFGQGVSGEQFF. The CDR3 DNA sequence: TGTGCCAGCAGCCTTTTTGGGCAGGGGGTTTCGGGTGAGCAGTTCTTC.

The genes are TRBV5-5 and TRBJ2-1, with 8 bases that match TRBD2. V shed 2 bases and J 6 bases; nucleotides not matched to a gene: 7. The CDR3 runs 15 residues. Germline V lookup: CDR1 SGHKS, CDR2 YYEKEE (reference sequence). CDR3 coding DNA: TGTGCCAGCAGCTTCTACGGCACTAGCGGCAATGAGCAGTTCTTC. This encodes CASSFYGTSGNEQFF.

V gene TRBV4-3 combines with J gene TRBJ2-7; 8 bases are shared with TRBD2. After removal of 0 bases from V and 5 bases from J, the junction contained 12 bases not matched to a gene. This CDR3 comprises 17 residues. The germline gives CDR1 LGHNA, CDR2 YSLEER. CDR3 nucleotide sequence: TGCGCCAGCAGCCAAGATGGCAGCGGGAGTTACGCTGACGAGCAGTACTTC. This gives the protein CASSQDGSGSYADEQYF.

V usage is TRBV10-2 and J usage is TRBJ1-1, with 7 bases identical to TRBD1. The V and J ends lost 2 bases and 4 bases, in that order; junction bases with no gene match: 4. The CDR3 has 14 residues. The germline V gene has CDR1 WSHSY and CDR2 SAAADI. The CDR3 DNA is TGCGCCAGCAGTGAGGCCAGGGGGATCACTGAAGCTTTCTTT. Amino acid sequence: CASSEARGITEAFF.

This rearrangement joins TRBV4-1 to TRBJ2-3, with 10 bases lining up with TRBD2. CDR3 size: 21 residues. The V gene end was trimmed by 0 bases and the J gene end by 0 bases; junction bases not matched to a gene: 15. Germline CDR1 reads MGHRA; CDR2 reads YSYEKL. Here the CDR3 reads CASSQDLVIAGGRSSTDTQYF. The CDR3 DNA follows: TGCGCCAGCAGCCAAGATTTGGTAATAGCGGGGGGTAGGTCAAGCACAGATACGCAGTATTTT.

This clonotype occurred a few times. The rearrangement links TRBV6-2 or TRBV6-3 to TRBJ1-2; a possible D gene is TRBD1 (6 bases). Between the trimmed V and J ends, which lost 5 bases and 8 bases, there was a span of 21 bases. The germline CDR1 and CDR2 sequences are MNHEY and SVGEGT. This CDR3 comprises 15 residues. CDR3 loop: CASSNFRGTLSGYTF. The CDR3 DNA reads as TGTGCCAGCAGTAACTTCAGGGGTACCTTATCCGGCTACACCTTC.

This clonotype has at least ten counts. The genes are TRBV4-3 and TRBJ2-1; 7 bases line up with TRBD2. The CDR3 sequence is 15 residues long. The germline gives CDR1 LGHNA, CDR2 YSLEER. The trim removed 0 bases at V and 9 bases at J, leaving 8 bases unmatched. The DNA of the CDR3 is TGCGCCAGCAGCCAAGAAGGCCGGGGCGGGGGTGAGCAGTTCTTC. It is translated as CASSQEGRGGGEQFF.

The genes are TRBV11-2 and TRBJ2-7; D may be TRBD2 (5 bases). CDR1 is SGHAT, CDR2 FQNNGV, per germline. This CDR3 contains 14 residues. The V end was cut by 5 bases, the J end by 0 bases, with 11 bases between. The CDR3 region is CASSRGPLSYEQYF. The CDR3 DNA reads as TGTGCCAGCAGCCGGGGTCCCCTCTCCTACGAGCAGTACTTC.

In DNA form, the CDR3 reads TGTGCCAGCAGCCTTAGCGGGGGGTCATCCACAGATACGCAGTATTTT. Its translation is CASSLSGGSSTDTQYF. The V call is TRBV12-3 or TRBV12-4, the J call TRBJ2-3; 10 bases match TRBD2. The J segment lost 2 bases and the V segment lost 6 bases, leaving 8 bases of the junction unmatched. The CDR3 runs 16 residues.

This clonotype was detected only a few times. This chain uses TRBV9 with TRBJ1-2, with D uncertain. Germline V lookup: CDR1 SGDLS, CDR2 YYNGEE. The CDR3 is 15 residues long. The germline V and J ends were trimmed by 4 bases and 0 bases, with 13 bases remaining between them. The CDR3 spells CASSIRNEANYGYTF. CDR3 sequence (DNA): TGTGCCAGCAGCATAAGAAATGAGGCTAACTATGGCTACACCTTC.

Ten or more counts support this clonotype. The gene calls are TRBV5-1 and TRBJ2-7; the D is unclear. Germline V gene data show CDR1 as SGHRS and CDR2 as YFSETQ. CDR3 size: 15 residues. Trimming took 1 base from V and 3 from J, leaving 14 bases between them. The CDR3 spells CASSLRTVKRYEQYF. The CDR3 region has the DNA TGCGCCAGCAGCTTGAGGACGGTGAAACGCTACGAGCAGTACTTC.